The clone carrying this T cell receptor (beta chain) was seen repeatedly, ten times or more. Using its own MiXCR run on the 5' RACE reads, TCRdb lists one record per CDR3 protein. The data show 250,000 to 300,000 distinct CDR3 sequences, 15% to 20% seen once. The sample originates from a study of T-cell memory formation after mild COVID-19. Germline assignment: CDR1 SGHRS and CDR2 YFSETQ. V was clipped by 4 bases and J by 7 bases; unmatched bases: 4. The CDR3 has 13 amino acids. This receptor was obtained from a man aged 18 to 35 who had mild COVID-19 (a few samples of this study predate the infection). Cell type and time point are not known. The specimen was PBMCs or a T cell subset sorted from them (not recorded which). This sequence joins TRBV5-1 and TRBJ2-1; 8 positions match TRBD1. The CDR3 is CASSADRVNEQFF. The DNA for the CDR3 is TGCGCCAGCAGCGCGGACAGGGTAAATGAGCAGTTCTTC.